This T cell receptor beta chain was captured in a study of blood T cell repertoires in COVID-19. About the study: Both acute and convalescent COVID-19 samples were obtained from the United States, Italy and Spain. In each case, the material was cDNA or gDNA derived from T cells, B-cell-depleted T cells, or PBMCs.

In the original processing: Amplification from reference gene primers served as the basis for estimated nucleated cell counts. Method: immunoSEQ multiplex PCR; TCRdb's copy keeps in-frame clones and lacks some. Clonal size and the V and J genes are those of that table, whereas D and trimming came from the DNA. The sample holds roughly 110,000 clones, about 85% seen once. The CDR3 length is 13 residues. V gave up 5 bases and J gave up 9 bases; unmatched junction bases: 6. The germline gives CDR1 GTSNPN, CDR2 SVGIG (reference sequence). Specimen: peripheral blood. The rearrangement joins TRBV30 to TRBJ2-1; 11 bases are a match to TRBD1. The origin of this receptor is a human donor in a cohort sampled during active COVID-19. This CDR3 is CAWEDRGQGEQFF. The CDR3 nucleotides are TGTGCCTGGGAGGACAGGGGGCAGGGTGAGCAGTTCTTC.